Below, 28 T cell receptor beta chains from the same sample are listed, as sequenced in a study of blood T cells in healthy people across ages. A second about 7 to 12 cycle PCR used barcoded and J-beta primers. Via MiXCR, TCRdb re-called the 5' RACE reads, giving one row per CDR3 protein. The profile covers 1.5 million to 2 million distinct CDR3 sequences, with 49% appearing a single time and less than 2.5% taken by the ten largest. The sample comprised blood. These TCRs come from a woman between 40 and 55 years old in good health.

This clonotype appeared a single time. The rearrangement links TRBV29-1 to TRBJ2-1; 8 positions match TRBD2. The V gene end was trimmed by 6 bases and the J gene end by 8 bases; junction bases not matched to a gene: 12. The V gene's germline CDR1 is SQVTM and CDR2 ANQGSEA. This CDR3 comprises 14 residues. The CDR3 DNA follows: TGCAGCGTCGCCGGGGGGGCCGTTAGAGATGAGCAGTTCTTC. Residues: CSVAGGAVRDEQFF.

This clonotype occurred a few times. The genes are TRBV19 and TRBJ2-3, with D maybe TRBD2 (6 bases). The CDR3 runs to 17 residues. The V end lost 4 bases, the J end lost 2 bases, and 19 bases lay between the germline ends. Looked up from germline, CDR1 is LNHDA and CDR2 is SQIVND (reference sequence). CDR3 sequence (DNA): TGTGCCAGTAGTAGCAACCGACGACTAGGCTACACAGATACGCAGTATTTT. It is translated as CASSSNRRLGYTDTQYF.

In its sample, this clonotype was seen a few times. The rearrangement uses TRBV9 and TRBJ2-5; no clear D gene. Trimming took off 4 bases at V and 4 bases at J, with 20 bases between the two ends. CDR1 is SGDLS, CDR2 YYNGEE, per germline. The CDR3 has 16 amino acids. CDR3 in DNA: TGTGCCAGCAGCCCCCATGCGACAACTACGGCAGAGACCCAGTACTTC. This codes for CASSPHATTTAETQYF.

The chain's CDR3 is CASSARWGETQYF. Here the CDR3 DNA reads TGTGCCAGCAGTGCGCGTTGGGGGGAGACCCAGTACTTC. The rearrangement links TRBV6-4 to TRBJ2-5; either TRBD1 or TRBD2 may fit D (5 bases each). Looked up from germline, CDR1 is MRHNA and CDR2 is SNTAGT. V lost 4 bases to trimming and J lost 5 bases, with 11 bases between them. The CDR3 is 13 residues long.

This chain links TRBV4-3 with TRBJ2-3; 8 positions match TRBD2. V shed 4 bases, J shed 4 bases, and the junction held 7 bases outside the gene matches. Germline CDR1 LGHNA, CDR2 YSLEER. The CDR3 sequence is 15 residues long. CDR3 amino acids: CASSPSLAGPDTQYF. CDR3 coding DNA: TGCGCCAGCAGCCCGAGTCTAGCGGGCCCAGATACGCAGTATTTT.

This clonotype was detected only a few times. The chain links TRBV7-9 to TRBJ2-5; 9 nucleotides align to TRBD1. This CDR3 has 15 amino acids. V lost 2 bases to trimming and J lost 4 bases; unmatched junction nucleotides: 5. Germline V gives CDR1 SEHNR, CDR2 FQNEAQ (reference sequence). CDR3: CASSLMTGGGETQYF. CDR3 in DNA: TGTGCCAGCAGCTTAATGACAGGGGGTGGAGAGACCCAGTACTTC.

In this sample, this clonotype turned up a few times. The chain has TRBV6-5 and TRBJ2-7; D might be TRBD1 (6 bases). V dropped 7 bases and J dropped 2 bases, with 18 bases sitting between them. This CDR3 region has 15 residues. Germline V gives CDR1 MNHEY, CDR2 SVGAGI. The CDR3 DNA reads TGTGCCAGCACCTACGCGGCACAGGGTACCTACGAGCAGTACTTC. It encodes CASTYAAQGTYEQYF.

V and J are TRBV9 and TRBJ2-3, with D possibly being TRBD2 (5 bases). The CDR3 sequence is 14 residues long. Between the trimmed V and J ends, which lost 0 bases and 6 bases, there was a span of 11 bases. Germline V gene sequence: CDR1 SGDLS, CDR2 YYNGEE. CDR3 nucleotide sequence: TGTGCCAGCAGCGTAGACGGGGAGTGGGATACGCAGTATTTT. It encodes CASSVDGEWDTQYF.

The V gene is TRBV25-1, the J gene TRBJ2-5, with TRBD1 as a possible D gene (6 bases). CDR3 length: 15 residues. With 1 base removed from V and 5 bases from J, the gap between germline ends came to 14 bases. Per germline, CDR1 MGHDK and CDR2 SYGVNS. This CDR3 is CASSESLGAGETQYF. The CDR3, as DNA: TGTGCCAGCAGTGAATCACTGGGGGCGGGTGAGACCCAGTACTTC.

This clonotype was seen only a few times. The chain has TRBV29-1 and TRBJ2-6; no definite D call. CDR1 is SQVTM, CDR2 ANQGSEA, per germline. The V and J ends lost 7 bases and 0 bases respectively, with 16 bases between them. The length of the CDR3 is 16 residues. CDR3 nucleotides: TGCAGCGCAAGGGCCCGGGCAAGCTCTGGGGCCAACGTCCTGACTTTC. This codes for CSARARASSGANVLTF.

This clonotype has only a few counts. The J gene is TRBJ1-2, the V gene TRBV28; 7 bases match TRBD1. The CDR3 covers 15 residues. Germline V gives CDR1 MDHEN, CDR2 SYDVKM. The V segment lost 5 bases and the J segment 4 bases; nucleotides outside the gene matches: 10. The CDR3 is CASSPTGTSLYGYTF. CDR3 coding DNA: TGTGCCAGCAGTCCGACAGGGACATCCCTCTATGGCTACACCTTC.

This chain links TRBV7-6 with TRBJ2-5; D may be TRBD2 (5 bases). Trimming removed 5 bases at V and 3 bases at J, with 16 bases between. The germline CDR1 and CDR2 sequences are SGHVS and FNYEAQ. This CDR3 is 15 amino acids long. The CDR3 nucleotides are TGTGCCAGCAGCCCCGACGGGATTTTCGAAGAGACCCAGTACTTC. This gives the protein CASSPDGIFEETQYF.

The chain employs TRBV2 and TRBJ2-1, with 9 bases aligning to TRBD2. Germline V CDR1 and CDR2: SNHLY, FYNNEI. The CDR3 is 15 amino acids. Trimming took 2 bases from V and 4 from J; bases not matched to a gene: 3. The chain's CDR3 is CASSEFAGGYNEQFF. Here the CDR3 DNA reads TGTGCCAGCAGTGAATTTGCGGGGGGGTACAATGAGCAGTTCTTC.

The genes are TRBV6-4 and TRBJ2-1; TRBD1 agrees at 10 bases. Unmatched junction bases numbered 5, after V lost 2 bases and J lost 4 bases. The CDR3 consists of 16 residues. Germline CDR1 is MRHNA and CDR2 is SNTAGT. CDR3 protein: CASSDGGTGEYNEQFF. CDR3 DNA: TGTGCCAGCAGTGACGGGGGGACAGGGGAATACAATGAGCAGTTCTTC.

This clonotype has just a few counts. The chain couples TRBV28 to TRBJ2-5, with TRBD1 identical over 7 bases. The CDR3 is 15 amino acids. Trimming cost V 6 bases and J 5 bases; bases outside gene matches: 12. Germline-derived CDR1 and CDR2 are MDHEN and SYDVKM. The CDR3 here is CASSSPLGQEETQYF. CDR3 nucleotide sequence: TGTGCCAGCAGCTCACCATTAGGACAGGAGGAGACCCAGTACTTC.

V and J are TRBV6-2 or TRBV6-3 and TRBJ2-1; D remains ambiguous. V was shortened by 8 bases and J by 9 bases, with 11 bases between the two germline ends. Per the germline V gene, CDR1 is MNHEY and CDR2 is SVGEGT. The CDR3 covers 11 residues. The CDR3 DNA sequence: TGTGCCAGCCTCCTGCATGGTGAGCAGTTCTTC. Its protein product is CASLLHGEQFF.

The chain recombines TRBV27 with TRBJ2-5; no firm D call. There are 13 residues in the CDR3. The germline gives CDR1 MNHEY, CDR2 SMNVEV (reference sequence). V was clipped by 4 bases and J by 5 bases, with 11 bases between them. The CDR3 here is CASSWTIGETQYF. CDR3 DNA: TGTGCCAGCAGTTGGACGATTGGGGAGACCCAGTACTTC.

This clonotype appeared a single time. The chain joins TRBV5-1 to TRBJ1-1; D is perhaps TRBD1 (6 bases). Germline assignment: CDR1 SGHRS and CDR2 YFSETQ. The CDR3 contains 14 residues. Trimming took off 3 bases at V and 1 base at J, with 10 bases between the two ends. The CDR3 loop is CASSYGQQNTEAFF. The CDR3 nucleotides read TGCGCCAGCAGCTACGGACAGCAGAACACTGAAGCTTTCTTT.

The chain couples TRBV28 to TRBJ1-5; the D gene is possibly TRBD1 (5 bases). The CDR3 is made up of 14 amino acids. Germline V gene sequence: CDR1 MDHEN, CDR2 SYDVKM. The V gene lost 3 bases and the J gene lost 9 bases, with 15 bases spanning the gap. The CDR3 reads CASSLRQNPSPQHF. CDR3 DNA: TGTGCCAGCAGTTTGAGACAGAACCCTTCGCCCCAGCATTTT.

This clonotype showed up just a few times. The gene calls are TRBV7-6 and TRBJ1-2; tentative D call: TRBD1 (5 bases). Trimming took off 1 base at V and 8 bases at J, with 11 bases between the two ends. Germline assignment: CDR1 SGHVS and CDR2 FNYEAQ. The CDR3 length is 13 residues. As DNA, the CDR3 is TGTGCCAGCAGCTTAGGGCAGGGTTGGGGCTACACCTTC. It yields the protein CASSLGQGWGYTF.

This clonotype came up a few times. The chain combines TRBV6-5 with TRBJ2-4; TRBD1 matches 9 bases. Gene TRBJ2-7 matches the end of the DNA better, so the J call may be wrong. The CDR3 runs 15 residues. In germline, CDR1 is MNHEY, CDR2 SVGAGI. CDR3 sequence reads: CASSSRGTGFYEQYF. Written as DNA, the CDR3 is TGTGCCAGCAGTTCCCGCGGGACAGGGTTCTACGAGCAGTACTTC.

This chain connects TRBV20-1 to TRBJ2-7; the D call may be TRBD1 or TRBD2 (6 bases each). Trimming left V 0 bases short and J 2 bases short, with 14 bases between. Per germline, CDR1 DFQATT and CDR2 SNEGSKA (reference sequence). This CDR3 contains 15 residues. CDR3 in DNA: TGCAGTGCTAGAGATAAGGGGGGAACAACCTACGAGCAGTACTTC. It specifies CSARDKGGTTYEQYF.

This clonotype was seen a handful of times. The chain carries TRBV6-2 or TRBV6-3 and TRBJ2-7, with a possible D match to TRBD1 (6 bases). V was pared by 0 bases and J by 0 bases, with 12 bases between. There are 16 residues in the CDR3. The V gene's germline CDR1 is MNHEY and CDR2 SVGEGT. The CDR3 DNA follows: TGTGCCAGCAGTTACTCGACGGGACAAGCCTCCTACGAGCAGTACTTC. It is translated as CASSYSTGQASYEQYF.

This chain connects TRBV4-1 to TRBJ1-1; a possible D gene is TRBD1 (6 bases). The germline V gene encodes CDR1 MGHRA and CDR2 YSYEKL. CDR3 length: 14 residues. The germline V and J ends were trimmed by 7 bases and 0 bases, with 12 bases remaining between them. The CDR3 DNA reads TGCGCCAGCATCCAGCACAGGGTGAACACTGAAGCTTTCTTT. This translates into CASIQHRVNTEAFF.

The chain recombines TRBV29-1 with TRBJ1-5; weak D call: TRBD1 (5 bases). Germline CDR1 reads SQVTM; CDR2 reads ANQGSEA. V was shortened by 6 bases and J by 0 bases, with 12 bases between the two germline ends. This CDR3 comprises 14 residues. This CDR3 is CSVTQGYSNQPQHF. DNA of the CDR3: TGCAGCGTGACCCAGGGATATAGCAATCAGCCCCAGCATTTT.

The chain couples TRBV7-2 to TRBJ1-2; D not resolved. This CDR3 contains 14 residues. Germline loops: CDR1 SGHTA, CDR2 FQGNSA. V dropped 1 base and J dropped 3 bases, with 9 bases sitting between them. The CDR3 DNA follows: TGTGCCAGCAGCTTAGACAGTAGCTACTATGGCTACACCTTC. As protein: CASSLDSSYYGYTF.

This clonotype was detected only a few times. The chain links TRBV6-5 to TRBJ2-1; 13 bases are a match to TRBD2. Germline CDR1 is MNHEY and CDR2 is SVGAGI. The CDR3 spans 15 residues. V lost 0 bases and J lost 7; bases outside the gene matches: 0. The CDR3 here is CASSYSGLAGNEQFF. CDR3 nucleotides: TGTGCCAGCAGTTACTCGGGACTAGCGGGGAATGAGCAGTTCTTC.

This chain links TRBV3-1 with TRBJ2-7; 9 bases fit TRBD2. CDR1 LGHDT and CDR2 YNNKEL come from the germline V gene (reference sequence). The CDR3 extends over 17 amino acids. V gave up 0 bases and J gave up 3 bases; unmatched junction bases: 9. The CDR3: CASSQDRLERGDYEQYF. In nucleotides, the CDR3 is TGTGCCAGCAGCCAAGACCGGCTTGAGCGGGGGGACTACGAGCAGTACTTC.